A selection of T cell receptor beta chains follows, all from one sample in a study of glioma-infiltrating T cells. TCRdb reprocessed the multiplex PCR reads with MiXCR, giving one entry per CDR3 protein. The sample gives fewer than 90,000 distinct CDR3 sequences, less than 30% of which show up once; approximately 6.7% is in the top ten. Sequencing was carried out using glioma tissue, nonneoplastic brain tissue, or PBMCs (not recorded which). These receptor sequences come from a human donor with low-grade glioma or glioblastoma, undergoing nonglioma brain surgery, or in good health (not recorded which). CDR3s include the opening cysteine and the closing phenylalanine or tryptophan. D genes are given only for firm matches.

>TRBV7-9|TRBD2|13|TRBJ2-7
CASSPGLGIEQYF
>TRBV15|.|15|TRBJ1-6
CATSRDSSSNSPLHF
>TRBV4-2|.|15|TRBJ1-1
CASSQPGLYLPEAFF
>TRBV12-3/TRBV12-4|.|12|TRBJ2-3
CASSLRLGVEYF
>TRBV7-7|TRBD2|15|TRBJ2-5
CASSPGLAGKETQYF
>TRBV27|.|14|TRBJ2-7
CASSLAQGSYEQYF
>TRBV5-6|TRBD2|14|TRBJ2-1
CASSLISGRNEQFF
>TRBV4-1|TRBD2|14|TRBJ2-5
CASSQEGGEGTQYF
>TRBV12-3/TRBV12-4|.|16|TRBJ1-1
CASSLGVGQSNTEAFF
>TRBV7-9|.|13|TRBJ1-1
CASTMGVNTEAFF
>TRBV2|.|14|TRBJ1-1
CASSGFGQRAEAFF